Listed below are T cell receptor beta chains from one sample, sequenced in a study of T-cell memory formation after mild COVID-19. TCRdb passed the 5' RACE reads through MiXCR, listing each CDR3 protein once. This sample has 310,000 or so distinct CDR3 sequences, with around a sixth found just once. Sequenced material: PBMCs or a T cell subset sorted from them (not recorded which). The receptors originated from a man aged 18-30 years who had mild COVID-19 (a few samples of this study predate the infection). Cell type and time point are not known. CDR3s leave out the opening cysteine and the closing phenylalanine or tryptophan. D genes are given only for firm matches.

D gene: TRBD2; V gene: TRBV5-1; CDR3 protein: ASSSIAGSYNEQF
D gene: NA; V gene: TRBV6-1; CDR3 protein: ASMMTDLGAQY
D gene: NA; V gene: TRBV11-2; CDR3 protein: ASSLDRQGEQY
D gene: TRBD1; V gene: TRBV7-3; CDR3 protein: ASSFGQGRTDTQY
D gene: TRBD1; V gene: TRBV25-1; CDR3 protein: ASRTGHNTEAF
D gene: NA; V gene: TRBV16; CDR3 protein: ASSQTGNSYEQY
D gene: NA; V gene: TRBV7-3; CDR3 protein: ASSHRQNTGELF
D gene: NA; V gene: TRBV11-2; CDR3 protein: ASSPRGSGETQY
D gene: TRBD2; V gene: TRBV5-1; CDR3 protein: ASSSQTSGGFTDTQY
D gene: NA; V gene: TRBV10-3; CDR3 protein: AISESTSDGSPLH
D gene: NA; V gene: TRBV6-5; CDR3 protein: ATAVANTGELF
D gene: NA; V gene: TRBV12-3/TRBV12-4; CDR3 protein: ASSFAVWTNSYEQY
D gene: NA; V gene: TRBV7-2; CDR3 protein: ASSNGARTGELF
D gene: NA; V gene: TRBV6-1; CDR3 protein: ASSDSKNIQY
D gene: NA; V gene: TRBV2; CDR3 protein: ASTESRSFNQPQH
D gene: NA; V gene: TRBV5-1; CDR3 protein: ASSLIFGAASRAEAF
D gene: NA; V gene: TRBV7-7; CDR3 protein: ASSPLGPFRYGYT
D gene: TRBD1; V gene: TRBV6-6; CDR3 protein: ASSYPTGAGANVLT
D gene: NA; V gene: TRBV24-1; CDR3 protein: ATSDLDTQY
D gene: NA; V gene: TRBV6-2/TRBV6-3; CDR3 protein: ASKRAAWQF
D gene: NA; V gene: TRBV11-2; CDR3 protein: ASSPSWGASGANVLT
D gene: NA; V gene: TRBV5-8; CDR3 protein: ASSLGHVGTDTQY
D gene: TRBD1; V gene: TRBV7-2; CDR3 protein: ASSWTGINSPLH
D gene: NA; V gene: TRBV5-1; CDR3 protein: ASSLASTDTEAF